These 10 T cell receptor beta chains share one sample of origin, sequenced in a study of graft-versus-host responses after intestinal transplantation. Their specific antigens are unknown. The repertoire was sequenced with immunoSEQ multiplex PCR; TCRdb's copy has only in-frame clones and lacks some. The repertoire includes some 110,000 clones, around 90% of them detected once, and approximately 0.22% sits in the top ten. This sample comprised unstimulated CD4+ T cells sorted from spleen or lymph node cells, obtained before transplant. These TCRs come from a human donor who was the organ donor for an intestinal transplant.

The chain is built from TRBV2 and TRBJ1-5, with 7 bases aligning to TRBD1. The germline gives CDR1 SNHLY, CDR2 FYNNEI. J gave up 9 bases and V 7 bases, and 3 bases lay outside the gene matches. The CDR3 contains 11 residues. DNA for the CDR3: TGTGCCAGCACAAGGACAGGGCCCCAGCATTTT. Translation gives CASTRTGPQHF.

The J gene is TRBJ1-2, the V gene TRBV6-5; D gene uncertain. The V end was cut by 2 bases, the J end by 3 bases, with 10 bases between. This CDR3 has 14 amino acids. The V gene's germline CDR1 is MNHEY and CDR2 SVGAGI. The CDR3 sequence: CASSYLPAYYGYTF. The CDR3 nucleotides are TGTGCCAGCAGTTACCTTCCCGCTTACTATGGCTACACCTTC.

The V and J genes are TRBV16 and TRBJ1-2; D is perhaps TRBD1 (6 bases). The CDR3 has 13 residues. The V gene lost 4 bases and the J gene lost 7 bases, with 13 bases spanning the gap. Germline V gene lookup returns CDR1 KGHSY and CDR2 FQNENV. The CDR3 nucleotides are TGTGCCAGCAGCCCCCCTAGGGGGGGTGGCTACACCTTC. Residues: CASSPPRGGGYTF. Full variable domain (remainder filled in from reference TRBV16 and TRBJ1-2): GEEVAQTPKHLVRGEGQKAKLYCAPIKGHSYVFWYQQVLKNEFKFLISFQNENVFDETGMPKERFSAKCLPNSPCSLEIQATKLEDSAVYFCASSPPRGGGYTFGSGTRLTVV.

The rearrangement uses TRBV6-1 and TRBJ2-5; TRBD1 agrees at 8 bases. CDR1 is MNHNS and CDR2 is SASEGT in the germline V gene. The CDR3 is made up of 14 amino acids. With V trimmed by 7 bases and J by 1 base, 5 bases remained unmatched. The CDR3, as DNA: TGTGCCAGCAACGACAGGGGAACCCAAGAGACCCAGTACTTC. Residues: CASNDRGTQETQYF.

The chain combines TRBV19 with TRBJ2-7, with 7 bases fitting TRBD1. V trimming: 4 bases; J trimming: 6 bases; junction bases outside the gene matches: 6. This CDR3 comprises 13 residues. Germline lookup yields CDR1 LNHDA and CDR2 SQIVND (reference sequence). In DNA, the CDR3 is TGTGCCAGTAGTACCGACAGGGAAGGCGAGCAGTACTTC. Translation gives CASSTDREGEQYF.

The chain joins TRBV4-2 to TRBJ2-7; 10 bases are shared with TRBD1. CDR3 length: 18 residues. V shed 0 bases and J 5 bases; nucleotides not matched to a gene: 13. From germline, CDR1 is LGHNA and CDR2 YNFKEQ. CDR3 sequence (DNA): TGTGCCAGCAGCCAAGAGTTGGGACAGGGGCTTCTAAGGGACGAGCAGTACTTC. Its translation is CASSQELGQGLLRDEQYF.

The chain combines TRBV15 with TRBJ2-5; D might be TRBD2 (7 bases). Trimming cost V 3 bases and J 5 bases, with 22 bases left between them. The CDR3 runs to 17 residues. Germline values: CDR1 LNHNV, CDR2 YYDKDF (reference sequence). Here the CDR3 DNA reads TGTGCCACCAGCAGGGGAAGGGGGAGGGCCTCTGGGGAGACCCAGTACTTC. Translation gives CATSRGRGRASGETQYF.

In its sample, this clone was seen once. The V and J genes are TRBV7-9 and TRBJ1-2; TRBD1 aligns across 10 bases. The germline CDR1 and CDR2 sequences are SEHNR and FQNEAQ (reference sequence). The junction had 8 bases not matched to a gene; V was cut back by 3 bases and J by 7 bases. This CDR3 comprises 15 residues. The CDR3 here is CASSLADRGLSGYTF. In DNA form, the CDR3 reads TGTGCCAGCAGCTTGGCTGACAGGGGGCTAAGTGGCTACACCTTC. Full variable domain (remainder filled in from reference TRBV7-9 and TRBJ1-2): DTGVSQNPRHKITKRGQNVTFRCDPISEHNRLYWYRQTLGQGPEFLTYFQNEAQLEKSRLLSDRFSAERPKGSFSTLEIQRTEQGDSAMYLCASSLADRGLSGYTFGSGTRLTVV.

CDR3 nucleotides: TGTGCCATCAGTGTTCAAGCTGGGGCCAACGTCCTGACTTTC. Residues: CAISVQAGANVLTF. The chain employs TRBV10-3 and TRBJ2-6; D call uncertain. Germline V lookup: CDR1 ENHRY, CDR2 SYGVKD. The V and J ends lost 4 bases and 2 bases respectively, with 6 bases between them. This CDR3 comprises 14 residues.

This rearrangement joins TRBV9 to TRBJ2-1; D possibly corresponds to TRBD2 (7 bases). V gave up 0 bases and J gave up 2 bases, with 9 bases separating them. The CDR3 is 15 amino acids. Germline CDR1 is SGDLS and CDR2 is YYNGEE. The CDR3 protein is CASSVGGGTYNEQFF. The CDR3 coding sequence is TGTGCCAGCAGCGTAGGCGGGGGCACCTACAATGAGCAGTTCTTC.